The 12 T cell receptor beta chains below come from one sample, sequenced in a study of cytomegalovirus exposure and HLA in healthy donors. The PCR made use of 60 Vbeta and 13 Jbeta primers. Only in-frame clones appear in the TCRdb table, and some are missing; sequencing was by immunoSEQ multiplex PCR. The data hold some 170,000 clones, with about four fifths observed a single time. Sequences were obtained from PBMCs. Receptors originate from a woman aged 45-65 years in good health and CMV-seronegative.

The CDR3 here is CASSEMSSSTDTQYF. DNA for the CDR3: TGTGCCAGCAGTGAAATGAGCTCCTCCACAGATACGCAGTATTTT. The rearrangement joins TRBV2 to TRBJ2-3; D gene uncertain. This CDR3 spans 15 amino acids. The ends were cut back, 2 bases at V and 2 bases at J, with 11 bases in the middle. Germline V gene sequence: CDR1 SNHLY, CDR2 FYNNEI. Variable domain in full (rest from reference TRBV2 and TRBJ2-3): EPEVTQTPSHQVTQMGQEVILRCVPISNHLYFYWYRQILGQKVEFLVSFYNNEISEKSEIFDDQFSVERPDGSNFTLKIRSTKLEDSAMYFCASSEMSSSTDTQYFGPGTRLTVL.

This chain joins TRBV5-1 and TRBJ2-5; TRBD2 matches 14 bases. The CDR3 has 16 residues. The V gene's germline CDR1 is SGHRS and CDR2 YFSETQ. With V trimmed by 4 bases and J by 3 bases, 5 bases remained unmatched. The CDR3 bases are TGCGCCAGCAGCACCCTGGGACTAGCGGGAGAAGAGACCCAGTACTTC. Translation gives CASSTLGLAGEETQYF.

This chain's CDR3 is CASSPTSGGYNEQFF. DNA of the CDR3: TGTGCCAGCAGCCCGACTAGCGGGGGGTACAATGAGCAGTTCTTC. The rearrangement uses TRBV7-6 and TRBJ2-1; 13 bases line up with TRBD2. CDR3 length: 15 residues. V trimming: 5 bases; J trimming: 4 bases; junction bases outside the gene matches: 2. CDR1 and CDR2 from the germline V gene are SGHVS and FNYEAQ.

V and J are TRBV27 and TRBJ1-2; tentatively, D is TRBD1 (5 bases). The CDR3 runs 13 residues. The V end lost 5 bases, the J end lost 3 bases, and 10 bases lay between the germline ends. CDR1 and CDR2 from the germline V gene are MNHEY and SMNVEV (reference sequence). CDR3 in amino acids: CASSIRGDYGYTF. In DNA form, the CDR3 reads TGTGCCAGCAGTATACGGGGGGACTATGGCTACACCTTC.

This sequence joins TRBV9 and TRBJ2-3; 11 bases align to TRBD2. Germline loops: CDR1 SGDLS, CDR2 YYNGEE. V was pared by 4 bases and J by 5 bases, with 6 bases of the junction left unmatched. The CDR3 loop spans 15 amino acids. CDR3 loop: CASSLTSGAEDTQYF. Here the CDR3 DNA reads TGTGCCAGCAGCCTGACTAGCGGGGCTGAAGATACGCAGTATTTT.

This rearrangement joins TRBV30 to TRBJ2-7, with D uncertain. Germline assignment: CDR1 GTSNPN and CDR2 SVGIG (reference sequence). The CDR3 consists of 13 residues. With 1 base removed from V and 2 bases from J, the gap between germline ends came to 9 bases. The CDR3 sequence is CAWSANSPYEQYF. CDR3 in DNA: TGTGCCTGGAGTGCGAACAGCCCCTACGAGCAGTACTTC.

The rearrangement uses TRBV18 and TRBJ1-4; D perhaps matches TRBD1 (6 bases). V was trimmed by 6 bases and J by 1 base, leaving 15 bases between them. The germline CDR1 and CDR2 sequences are KGHSH and LQKENI. This CDR3 contains 16 residues. The CDR3 coding sequence is TGTGCCAGCTCTCCGTCAGCGGACAGAACTAATGAAAAACTGTTTTTT. Its translation is CASSPSADRTNEKLFF.

This clone was seen only once. The CDR3 sequence: CASRTGEDYYGYTF. In nucleotides, the CDR3 is TGTGCCAGTAGGACCGGGGAGGACTACTATGGCTACACCTTC. The rearrangement uses TRBV19 and TRBJ1-2, with no clear D. This CDR3 spans 14 amino acids. CDR1 is LNHDA and CDR2 is SQIVND in the germline V gene (reference sequence). Trimming stripped 6 bases from V and 3 bases from J, with 14 bases between.

The genes are TRBV4-3 and TRBJ1-1; TRBD1 matches at 8 bases. Germline CDR1 is LGHNA and CDR2 is YSLEER. The CDR3 loop spans 15 amino acids. The V gene end was trimmed by 3 bases and the J gene end by 6 bases; junction bases not matched to a gene: 9. Here the CDR3 reads CASSHFGQGGSEAFF. The CDR3 bases are TGCGCCAGCAGCCACTTCGGACAGGGTGGATCTGAAGCTTTCTTT.

This clone was detected only once. The chain joins TRBV2 to TRBJ1-1; D is uncertain. The length of the CDR3 is 15 residues. The germline CDR1 and CDR2 sequences are SNHLY and FYNNEI. V lost 6 bases to trimming and J lost 6 bases, with 20 bases between them. The CDR3 is CASRFLLAIYAEAFF. The DNA for the CDR3 is TGTGCCAGCAGGTTCCTCCTCGCGATCTATGCTGAAGCTTTCTTT. The whole variable domain, filled in from reference TRBV2 and TRBJ1-1, reads EPEVTQTPSHQVTQMGQEVILRCVPISNHLYFYWYRQILGQKVEFLVSFYNNEISEKSEIFDDQFSVERPDGSNFTLKIRSTKLEDSAMYFCASRFLLAIYAEAFFGQGTRLTVV.

V usage is TRBV28 and J usage is TRBJ1-1; D might be TRBD1 (5 bases). Germline-derived CDR1 and CDR2 are MDHEN and SYDVKM. Trimming pared 4 bases from V and 0 bases from J, leaving 12 bases between. The CDR3 loop spans 15 amino acids. The CDR3 nucleotides are TGTGCCAGCAGTTCCCCAGGGTTAGTGAACACTGAAGCTTTCTTT. Translated: CASSSPGLVNTEAFF.

This clone was counted once. V is TRBV7-2 and J is TRBJ2-6, with D possibly being TRBD1 (6 bases). Between the trimmed V and J ends, which lost 2 bases and 9 bases, there was a span of 11 bases. CDR3 length equals 14 residues. Germline-derived CDR1 and CDR2 are SGHTA and FQGNSA. CDR3 loop: CASSLRYRDNVLTF. CDR3 nucleotide sequence: TGTGCCAGCAGCTTAAGGTACAGGGACAACGTCCTGACTTTC. The variable domain in full, completed from reference TRBV7-2 and TRBJ2-6, reads GAGVSQSPSNKVTEKGKDVELRCDPISGHTALYWYRQSLGQGLEFLIYFQGNSAPDKSGLPSDRFSAERTGGSVSTLTIQRTQQEDSAVYLCASSLRYRDNVLTFGAGSRLTVL.